This T cell receptor (beta chain) stems from a study of blood T cell repertoires in COVID-19. Background on the study: COVID-19 samples from acute and convalescent phases originated in the United States, Italy and Spain.

In the authors' workflow: Estimated nucleated cell counts came from reference gene primer amplification. Profiled with immunoSEQ multiplex PCR; TCRdb holds only in-frame clones, not every one. V and J calls and clone size are those listed in that table; D and trimming were worked out from the DNA. The table shows about 130,000 clones, with approximately 80% occurring only once. V lost 5 bases to trimming and J lost 3 bases; unmatched junction nucleotides: 2. The CDR3 is 14 amino acids. Germline CDR1 SSHAT, CDR2 FNYEAQ (reference sequence). The source is a man between 40 and 49 years old with active or convalescent COVID-19. The rearrangement links TRBV7-7 to TRBJ2-2; 8 bases map to TRBD1. Sample: peripheral blood. The DNA of the CDR3 is TGTGCCAGCAGCCTGGACAGGGACACCGGGGAGCTGTTTTTT. Its protein product is CASSLDRDTGELFF. Complete variable domain (other parts from reference TRBV7-7 and TRBJ2-2): GAGVSQSPRYKVTKRGQDVTLRCDPISSHATLYWYQQALGQGPEFLTYFNYEAQPDKSGLPSDRFSAERPEGSISTLTIQRTEQRDSAMYRCASSLDRDTGELFFGEGSRLTVL.